The clone carrying this TCR beta chain occurred a few times. Its antigen remains unidentified. Between the trimmed V and J ends, which lost 2 bases and 1 base, there was a span of 12 bases. This CDR3 spans 15 amino acids. Germline V CDR1 and CDR2: MGHRA, YSYEKL. As TCR cDNA was made by 5'RACE template switching, a universal primer site and UMIs were added. TCRdb reanalysed the 5' RACE reads using MiXCR and keeps one entry per CDR3 protein. The repertoire includes approximately 170,000 distinct CDR3 sequences, approximately 10% of them detected once, and 36% sits in the top ten. This sample was included in a study of T cells after yellow fever vaccination. The overall study: Some fractions had low cell numbers, and these were prepared with SMART-Seq v4 Ultra Low Input.

Regarding the study as a whole: Peaking on day 5 versus 15, the secondary response was faster but weaker. Post-booster repertoires contained most primary-vaccination clones again (roughly 96% CD4, around 88% CD8).

This rearrangement joins TRBV4-1 to TRBJ2-7; possibly TRBD1 for D (5 bases). The sample in question was CD8+ T cells sorted from PBMCs, obtained 15 days after the yellow fever booster vaccination. The receptor comes from a man aged 18-30 years who received the YFV17D yellow fever vaccine. CDR3 DNA: TGCGCCAGCAGCCAACTCCAGGGTATATCCTACGAGCAGTACGTC. Translated, it gives CASSQLQGISYEQYV.